This T cell receptor beta chain was documented in a study of CD8 T cells in ankylosing spondylitis. This CDR3 has 15 residues. Germline lookup yields CDR1 MNHNS and CDR2 SASEGT. V gave up 3 bases and J gave up 6 bases, with 15 bases separating them. This clonotype appeared a few times. Its antigen is still unknown. TCRdb fed the 5' RACE reads into MiXCR, producing one record per CDR3 protein. The sample carries fewer than 650,000 distinct CDR3 sequences, about an eighth recorded once. Study-level points and caveats: Ankylosing spondylitis blood seemed to carry a telltale TCR beta motif made of several highly homologous variants.

The receptor was derived from a male donor with ankylosing spondylitis. This sequence joins TRBV6-1 and TRBJ2-1; D is unresolved. Sequencing was carried out using blood, either unsorted or a sorted T cell fraction (not recorded which). Written as DNA, the CDR3 is TGTGCCAGCAGTGATATCGCTTCACCCCCCAATGAGCAGTTCTTC. Amino acid sequence: CASSDIASPPNEQFF.